The 26 T cell receptor beta chains below all came from one sample that was sequenced in a study of blood T cell repertoires in COVID-19. Using immunoSEQ multiplex PCR, the repertoire was profiled, and TCRdb retains in-frame clones only, with some absent. This table has about 200,000 clones, about 88% appearing once. Sequencing used peripheral blood. The source of these receptors is a man aged 18-30 years with active or convalescent COVID-19.

By proportion, this clone is medium-sized. This chain joins TRBV11-2 and TRBJ2-1; 8 bases line up with TRBD2. CDR1 is SGHAT and CDR2 is FQNNGV in the germline V gene. V shed 5 bases, J shed 7 bases, and the junction held 7 bases outside the gene matches. The CDR3 sequence is 14 residues long. CDR3 DNA sequence: TGTGCCAGCAGCCCCGGCGGGGGGCGGAATGAGCAGTTCTTC. Amino acids: CASSPGGGRNEQFF.

This chain links TRBV5-1 with TRBJ2-1; TRBD2 matches at 13 bases. CDR1 is SGHRS and CDR2 is YFSETQ in the germline V gene. The CDR3 consists of 16 residues. V shed 4 bases and J 0 bases; nucleotides not matched to a gene: 1. The CDR3 region has the DNA TGCGCCAGCAGCCGGACTAGCGGGAGCTCCTACAATGAGCAGTTCTTC. Translating it yields CASSRTSGSSYNEQFF.

This clone was counted a single time. The rearrangement uses TRBV28 and TRBJ1-2, with D possibly TRBD1 on 6 matching bases. Trimming pared 2 bases from V and 8 bases from J, leaving 18 bases between. Per germline, CDR1 MDHEN and CDR2 SYDVKM. The CDR3 runs to 15 residues. CDR3 loop: CASSLNPGEYRGYTF. Here the CDR3 DNA reads TGTGCCAGCAGTTTAAATCCAGGGGAGTATCGGGGCTACACCTTC.

This clone appeared once. V usage is TRBV5-1 and J usage is TRBJ2-5, with 14 positions matching TRBD2. Germline values: CDR1 SGHRS, CDR2 YFSETQ. V was pared by 6 bases and J by 4 bases, with 5 bases of the junction left unmatched. CDR3 length: 15 residues. DNA of the CDR3: TGCGCCAGCAACATCGGACTAGCGGGGGGAGAGACCCAGTACTTC. It codes for CASNIGLAGGETQYF.

The V call is TRBV12-3 or TRBV12-4, the J call TRBJ2-1, with no clear D. Trimming stripped 3 bases from V and 6 bases from J, with 9 bases between. The CDR3 loop spans 13 amino acids. The CDR3 region has the DNA TGTGCCAGCAGTTTTCAGGAAATCAATGAGCAGTTCTTC. This codes for CASSFQEINEQFF.

This clone was seen once. The V gene is TRBV18, the J gene TRBJ1-2, with a weak D call TRBD1 (6 bases). The CDR3 extends over 14 amino acids. V was cut by 2 bases and J by 1 base, with 8 bases left in between. Germline CDR1 KGHSH, CDR2 LQKENI. The CDR3 region has the DNA TGTGCCAGCTCACCAATGGACAGTAACTATGGCTACACCTTC. It encodes CASSPMDSNYGYTF.

The CDR3 reads CASSDRGNTEAFF. DNA of the CDR3: TGTGCCAGCAGTGACAGAGGAAACACTGAAGCTTTCTTT. J is TRBJ1-1 and V is TRBV27, with D possibly being TRBD1 (5 bases). The V and J ends lost 5 bases and 2 bases respectively, with 9 bases between them. CDR3 length: 13 amino acids. Germline assignment: CDR1 MNHEY and CDR2 SMNVEV (reference sequence).

This rearrangement joins TRBV12-3 or TRBV12-4 to TRBJ2-3, with 7 bases aligning to TRBD2. V shed 6 bases, J shed 5 bases, and the junction held 2 bases outside the gene matches. The CDR3 covers 12 residues. The CDR3 region is CASSVAGDTQYF. CDR3 DNA: TGTGCCAGCAGCGTAGCGGGAGATACGCAGTATTTT.

V gene TRBV19 combines with J gene TRBJ2-7; D perhaps matches TRBD2 (6 bases). The CDR3 length is 15 residues. V dropped 3 bases and J dropped 2 bases, with 14 bases sitting between them. CDR1 is LNHDA and CDR2 is SQIVND in the germline V gene (reference sequence). The CDR3 protein is CASSMGGSLTYEQYF. For the CDR3, the DNA is TGTGCCAGTAGTATGGGGGGAAGTTTAACCTACGAGCAGTACTTC.

This chain connects TRBV30 to TRBJ1-3, with 7 bases that match TRBD1. After removal of 3 bases from V and 0 bases from J, the junction contained 8 bases not matched to a gene. CDR1 GTSNPN and CDR2 SVGIG come from the germline V gene (reference sequence). The CDR3 loop spans 16 amino acids. The CDR3 sequence is CAWRRQGHISGNTIYF. CDR3 DNA: TGTGCCTGGAGACGACAGGGACACATCTCTGGAAACACCATATATTTT.

This chain links TRBV7-2 with TRBJ2-5; TRBD2 might be the D (5 bases). CDR1 is SGHTA, CDR2 FQGNSA, per germline. The V gene lost 1 base and the J gene lost 5 bases, with 11 bases spanning the gap. The length of the CDR3 is 14 residues. The CDR3, as DNA: TGTGCCAGCAGCTTAGTACCGGAGGCGGAGACCCAGTACTTC. It codes for CASSLVPEAETQYF.

The chain is built from TRBV3-1 (or the pseudogene TRBV3-2) and TRBJ2-7; tentatively, D is TRBD1 (5 bases). The V end lost 6 bases, the J end lost 3 bases, and 18 bases lay between the germline ends. Germline lookup yields CDR1 LGHDT and CDR2 YNNKEL (reference sequence). The CDR3 consists of 15 residues. This CDR3 reads CASSQRSGFVYEQYF. DNA of the CDR3: TGTGCCAGCAGTCAAAGGTCAGGGTTTGTCTACGAGCAGTACTTC.

The rearrangement joins TRBV29-1 to TRBJ2-3; 9 nucleotides match TRBD2. The length of the CDR3 is 14 residues. V lost 4 bases, J lost 4 bases, and 6 bases stayed unmatched. Germline V gene lookup returns CDR1 SQVTM and CDR2 ANQGSEA. Here the CDR3 reads CSVGSGRGPDTQYF. For the CDR3, the DNA is TGCAGCGTTGGTAGCGGGAGAGGTCCAGATACGCAGTATTTT.

The chain links TRBV19 to TRBJ2-7; 9 positions match TRBD1. This CDR3 is 15 amino acids long. Trimming took 5 bases from V and 3 from J; bases not matched to a gene: 8. The V gene's germline CDR1 is LNHDA and CDR2 SQIVND (reference sequence). The CDR3 reads CASSVTGTGIYEQYF. As DNA, the CDR3 is TGTGCCAGTAGTGTCACCGGGACAGGGATCTACGAGCAGTACTTC.

The count of this clone is one. The chain uses TRBV6-1 and TRBJ1-5; TRBD1 is a possible D gene (6 bases). V was pared by 2 bases and J by 0 bases, with 8 bases between. The germline V gene encodes CDR1 MNHNS and CDR2 SASEGT. The CDR3 is 15 amino acids. The CDR3 is CASSERGNSNQPQHF. CDR3 DNA sequence: TGTGCCAGCAGTGAAAGGGGGAATAGCAATCAGCCCCAGCATTTT.

This clone has only one observation. For the CDR3, the DNA is TGTGCCAGCAGTTACTCGACACAGGGGGACTACGAGCAGTACTTC. This codes for CASSYSTQGDYEQYF. This chain uses TRBV6-5 with TRBJ2-7, with 8 bases aligning to TRBD1. The CDR3 consists of 15 residues. The germline V gene encodes CDR1 MNHEY and CDR2 SVGAGI. The V gene end was trimmed by 0 bases and the J gene end by 3 bases; junction bases not matched to a gene: 4.

The chain joins TRBV12-5 to TRBJ2-3; weak D call: TRBD2 (6 bases). The germline V gene encodes CDR1 LGHNT and CDR2 FRNRAP. This CDR3 is 15 amino acids long. The V end was cut by 1 base, the J end by 0 bases, with 8 bases between. For the CDR3, the DNA is TGTGCTAGTGGTTTGGGGACTATGAGCACAGATACGCAGTATTTT. This codes for CASGLGTMSTDTQYF. The full variable domain, in which reference TRBV12-5 and TRBJ2-3 provide the parts outside the CDR3, is DARVTQTPRHKVTEMGQEVTMRCQPILGHNTVFWYRQTMMQGLELLAYFRNRAPLDDSGMPKDRFSAEMPDATLATLKIQPSEPRDSAVYFCASGLGTMSTDTQYFGPGTRLTVL.

This rearrangement joins TRBV7-2 to TRBJ1-6; D is possibly TRBD1 (5 bases). V was cut by 3 bases and J by 0 bases, with 12 bases left in between. Germline assignment: CDR1 SGHTA and CDR2 FQGNSA. The CDR3 is 17 amino acids. For the CDR3, the DNA is TGTGCCAGCAGCTTGATCTCAGGGCGCTCCTATAATTCACCCCTCCACTTT. This translates into CASSLISGRSYNSPLHF.

This clone occurred a few times. This chain connects TRBV6-5 to TRBJ1-5; 9 bases match TRBD1. The CDR3 extends over 14 amino acids. Germline V gene lookup returns CDR1 MNHEY and CDR2 SVGAGI. V was clipped by 6 bases and J by 4 bases; unmatched bases: 4. The CDR3 sequence is CASRGQGLNQPQHF. CDR3 DNA: TGTGCCAGCAGAGGACAGGGGTTGAATCAGCCCCAGCATTTT.

This chain connects TRBV27 to TRBJ2-3, with D tentatively TRBD2 (5 bases). Trimming cost V 10 bases and J 7 bases, with 21 bases left between them. This CDR3 is 14 amino acids long. Germline lookup yields CDR1 MNHEY and CDR2 SMNVEV (reference sequence). The DNA of the CDR3 is TGTGCCACGACGAGCGGAGTCATGACGAATACGCAGTATTTT. Its translation is CATTSGVMTNTQYF.

The V call is TRBV6-1, the J call TRBJ2-1, with 12 positions matching TRBD2. Trimming at V came to 2 bases and at J to 7 bases, leaving 6 bases not matched to a gene. CDR3 length: 16 amino acids. Germline values: CDR1 MNHNS, CDR2 SASEGT. As DNA, the CDR3 is TGTGCCAGCAGTGAAAGCGTGGGACTAGCGGGTAATGAGCAGTTCTTC. Protein sequence: CASSESVGLAGNEQFF.

The chain employs TRBV14 and TRBJ2-2; D is uncertain. This CDR3 has 16 residues. Trimming shortened V by 0 bases and J by 5 bases, and 13 bases separated the two germline ends. Germline V gene sequence: CDR1 SGHDN, CDR2 FVKESK. The CDR3 loop is CASSQDLGLLTGELFF. In nucleotides, the CDR3 is TGTGCCAGCAGCCAAGATTTGGGCCTGCTGACCGGGGAGCTGTTTTTT.

The rearrangement links TRBV9 to TRBJ1-1, with 7 bases lining up with TRBD1. The ends lost 0 bases at V and 5 bases at J; junction bases unmatched: 10. CDR3 length: 16 residues. CDR1 SGDLS and CDR2 YYNGEE come from the germline V gene. The DNA of the CDR3 is TGTGCCAGCAGCGTAGAGGAGGGGGCTTGGAGGACTGAAGCTTTCTTT. Protein product: CASSVEEGAWRTEAFF. Drawing the rest from reference TRBV9 and TRBJ1-1, the complete variable domain is DSGVTQTPKHLITATGQRVTLRCSPRSGDLSVYWYQQSLDQGLQFLIQYYNGEERAKGNILERFSAQQFPDLHSELNLSSLELGDSALYFCASSVEEGAWRTEAFFGQGTRLTVV.

V and J are TRBV19 and TRBJ2-5; 7 positions agree with TRBD2. This CDR3 contains 13 residues. Germline trimming cut 6 bases from V and 5 bases from J; bases unmatched to any gene: 6. In germline, CDR1 is LNHDA, CDR2 SQIVND (reference sequence). The CDR3 DNA sequence: TGTGCCAGTAGGGCCCGGGGAGGGGAGACCCAGTACTTC. Translating it yields CASRARGGETQYF.

The genes are TRBV5-1 and TRBJ2-3; a possible D gene is TRBD2 (5 bases). V shed 0 bases and J shed 1 base, with 6 bases lying between them. Germline CDR1 is SGHRS and CDR2 is YFSETQ. CDR3 size: 14 residues. The CDR3 loop reads CASSLEEGTDTQYF. In DNA, the CDR3 is TGCGCCAGCAGCTTGGAGGAGGGCACAGATACGCAGTATTTT.

The chain carries TRBV4-2 and TRBJ2-7, with 11 nucleotides matching TRBD2. CDR3 size: 16 residues. The V segment lost 3 bases and the J segment 1 base; nucleotides outside the gene matches: 5. CDR1 and CDR2 (germline): LGHNA, YNFKEQ. CDR3 DNA: TGTGCCAGCAGCCAGGACCGACTAGCGGGATCCTACGAGCAGTACTTC. It is translated as CASSQDRLAGSYEQYF.